This T cell receptor (beta chain) emerged from a study of CD8+ T cells in alopecia areata. Study in general: Treated individuals took tofacitinib by mouth, 5 to 10 mg twice daily. Study observations and caveats: Compared with mice, patients displayed less clear TCR sharing, possibly for HLA-related reasons.

In regard to this clone: Its cognate antigen is unknown.

Described treatment: oral pan-JAK inhibitor, 5-10 mg twice daily. Alopecia areata patients had lesional scalp punch biopsies and peripheral blood taken from them. CDR1 MNHEY and CDR2 SVGAGI come from the germline V gene. V shed 3 bases and J shed 7 bases, with 4 bases lying between them. The CDR3 loop spans 12 amino acids. Sequencing used cDNA as its template, made by extracting RNA and reverse transcribing it. The assay was immunoSEQ multiplex PCR, and TCRdb's table has in-frame clones only and misses some. Of under 110,000 clones listed, roughly 60% were seen once; the top ten hold over 15%. V and J are TRBV6-5 and TRBJ1-6; the D is unclear. The sequenced sample was CD8+ T cells sorted from blood, obtained between weeks 55 and 65, from a patient treated with tofacitinib. The clonotype originates from a human donor with alopecia areata. The CDR3 nucleotides are TGTGCCAGCAGTTATATCAATTCACCCCTCCACTTT. Translating gives CASSYINSPLHF.